The rows below give T cell receptor beta chains drawn from one sample of a study of T cell repertoires in ileal Crohn's disease. Clones were sequenced by immunoSEQ multiplex PCR, and TCRdb holds only the in-frame ones, with some missing. The data show about 5,700 clones, with roughly 78% seen just once and roughly 6.7% held by the top ten. What was sequenced was ileal tissue. The receptors come from an adult with Crohn's disease. Each CDR3 is given with its conserved first and last residue. The D gene is left open where the match is weak. Rows may omit the clone size; those that give it use once, few, many or a size class.

CDR3aa: CASSLTPHPGLAGRSGGQETQYF; CDR3nt: TGCGCCAGCAGTCTAACGCCCCATCCGGGACTAGCGGGACGGTCGGGGGGGCAAGAGACCCAGTACTTC; v_gene: TRBV5-1; j_gene: TRBJ2-5; abundance: NA; d_gene: TRBD2
CDR3aa: CASSLGPAWNEQFF; CDR3nt: TGTGCCAGCAGCTTAGGTCCAGCGTGGAATGAGCAGTTCTTC; v_gene: TRBV7-8; j_gene: TRBJ2-1; abundance: NA; d_gene: NA
CDR3aa: CASSEAGSNYEQYF; CDR3nt: TGTGCCAGCAGTGAAGCAGGGTCCAACTACGAGCAGTACTTC; v_gene: TRBV25-1; j_gene: TRBJ2-7; abundance: once; d_gene: NA
CDR3aa: CASSSLGGTGELFF; CDR3nt: TGTGCCAGCAGCTCCCTGGGGGGGACCGGGGAGCTGTTTTTT; v_gene: TRBV7-6; j_gene: TRBJ2-2; abundance: NA; d_gene: TRBD2
CDR3aa: CAISESGGVETQYF; CDR3nt: TGTGCCATCAGTGAGTCCGGCGGGGTAGAGACCCAGTACTTC; v_gene: TRBV10-3; j_gene: TRBJ2-5; abundance: NA; d_gene: NA
CDR3aa: CASSFPGTEYGYTF; CDR3nt: TGTGCCAGCAGCTTCCCCGGGACCGAATATGGCTACACCTTC; v_gene: TRBV7-2; j_gene: TRBJ1-2; abundance: NA; d_gene: NA
CDR3aa: CASSMAGLGTEAFF; CDR3nt: TGTGCCAGTAGTATGGCCGGTTTGGGGACTGAAGCTTTCTTT; v_gene: TRBV19; j_gene: TRBJ1-1; abundance: NA; d_gene: NA
CDR3aa: CASSLTRLAGGRDTQYF; CDR3nt: TGTGCCAGCAGCTTGACCCGACTAGCGGGGGGAAGAGATACGCAGTATTTT; v_gene: TRBV7-2; j_gene: TRBJ2-3; abundance: NA; d_gene: TRBD2
CDR3aa: CASGWSRLYNEQFF; CDR3nt: TGTGCCAGCGGTTGGAGTAGACTCTACAATGAGCAGTTCTTC; v_gene: TRBV6-6; j_gene: TRBJ2-1; abundance: few; d_gene: NA
CDR3aa: CASSPGDGGVSYNEQFF; CDR3nt: TGTGCCAGCAGCCCCGGGGACGGGGGGGTCTCCTACAATGAGCAGTTCTTC; v_gene: TRBV7-3; j_gene: TRBJ2-1; abundance: NA; d_gene: TRBD2
CDR3aa: CASSLLGGGLDTEAFF; CDR3nt: TGTGCCAGCAGCTTATTAGGGGGCGGGTTGGACACTGAAGCTTTCTTT; v_gene: TRBV7-8; j_gene: TRBJ1-1; abundance: NA; d_gene: TRBD1
CDR3aa: CASSAGQSSYNEQFF; CDR3nt: TGTGCCAGCAGTGCGGGACAGTCATCCTACAATGAGCAGTTCTTC; v_gene: TRBV2; j_gene: TRBJ2-1; abundance: NA; d_gene: TRBD1
CDR3aa: CASTPGTGAGELFF; CDR3nt: TGTGCCAGCACCCCGGGAACAGGGGCCGGGGAGCTGTTTTTT; v_gene: TRBV2; j_gene: TRBJ2-2; abundance: NA; d_gene: TRBD1
CDR3aa: CASSPGTTRSGANVLTF; CDR3nt: TGTGCCAGCAGCCCCGGGACAACCCGCTCTGGGGCCAACGTCCTGACTTTC; v_gene: TRBV5-4; j_gene: TRBJ2-6; abundance: once; d_gene: NA
CDR3aa: CASSFGGLDQETQYF; CDR3nt: TGCGCCAGCAGCTTTGGGGGGCTAGACCAAGAGACCCAGTACTTC; v_gene: TRBV5-1; j_gene: TRBJ2-5; abundance: NA; d_gene: NA
CDR3aa: CASTLDRSSTDTQYF; CDR3nt: TGTGCCAGCACCCTGGACAGGTCTAGCACAGATACGCAGTATTTT; v_gene: TRBV6-1; j_gene: TRBJ2-3; abundance: NA; d_gene: TRBD1
CDR3aa: CASSLESQSGEQYF; CDR3nt: TGCGCCAGCAGCCTTGAATCCCAGTCCGGGGAGCAGTACTTC; v_gene: TRBV5-1; j_gene: TRBJ2-7; abundance: once; d_gene: NA
CDR3aa: CASSSSLNEKLFF; CDR3nt: TGTGCCAGCAGCTCGAGTCTTAATGAAAAACTGTTTTTT; v_gene: TRBV5-8; j_gene: TRBJ1-4; abundance: NA; d_gene: NA
CDR3aa: CSVERGRGIETQYF; CDR3nt: TGCAGCGTTGAACGGGGCAGGGGGATCGAGACCCAGTACTTC; v_gene: TRBV29-1; j_gene: TRBJ2-5; abundance: NA; d_gene: TRBD1
CDR3aa: CAWKPSGTYGYTF; CDR3nt: TGTGCCTGGAAGCCCTCAGGAACCTATGGCTACACCTTC; v_gene: TRBV30; j_gene: TRBJ1-2; abundance: NA; d_gene: NA
CDR3aa: CASSLRTTRDTQYF; CDR3nt: TGTGCCAGCAGCCTTCGGACTACCAGGGATACGCAGTATTTT; v_gene: TRBV7-2; j_gene: TRBJ2-3; abundance: NA; d_gene: NA
CDR3aa: CASWIGGNTEAFF; CDR3nt: TGTGCCAGCTGGATCGGGGGGAACACTGAAGCTTTCTTT; v_gene: TRBV6-5; j_gene: TRBJ1-1; abundance: NA; d_gene: NA
CDR3aa: CASSYSRNSRLEGYTF; CDR3nt: TGTGCCAGCAGTTACTCGCGAAACAGTCGCCTTGAGGGCTACACCTTC; v_gene: TRBV6-5; j_gene: TRBJ1-2; abundance: few; d_gene: NA
CDR3aa: CASSQVGRLRNTIYF; CDR3nt: TGTGCCAGCAGCCAAGTGGGGAGATTGAGAAACACCATATATTTT; v_gene: TRBV14; j_gene: TRBJ1-3; abundance: NA; d_gene: NA
CDR3aa: CASSEAYTSRAFF; CDR3nt: TGTGCCAGCAGTGAAGCATACACGTCGAGAGCTTTCTTT; v_gene: TRBV6-1; j_gene: TRBJ1-1; abundance: NA; d_gene: NA
CDR3aa: CASSLWFLTEAFF; CDR3nt: TGTGCCAGCAGCCTATGGTTTCTTACTGAAGCTTTCTTT; v_gene: TRBV5-5; j_gene: TRBJ1-1; abundance: NA; d_gene: NA
CDR3aa: CATARSNEQYF; CDR3nt: TGTGCCACTGCTAGGAGCAACGAGCAGTACTTC; v_gene: TRBV6-5; j_gene: TRBJ2-7; abundance: NA; d_gene: NA
CDR3aa: CASSLATGGNSPLHF; CDR3nt: TGTGCCAGCAGCTTAGCTACCGGGGGTAATTCACCCCTCCACTTT; v_gene: TRBV7-9; j_gene: TRBJ1-6; abundance: NA; d_gene: NA
CDR3aa: CAWSELAGGADTQYF; CDR3nt: TGTGCCTGGAGTGAACTAGCGGGAGGGGCAGATACGCAGTATTTT; v_gene: TRBV30; j_gene: TRBJ2-3; abundance: NA; d_gene: TRBD2
CDR3aa: CASSLGGTYEQYF; CDR3nt: TGTGCCAGCAGCTTGGGGGGTACCTACGAGCAGTACTTC; v_gene: TRBV5-4; j_gene: TRBJ2-7; abundance: NA; d_gene: NA
CDR3aa: CASSQEPGPSTDTQYF; CDR3nt: TGCGCCAGCAGCCAAGAACCCGGCCCTAGCACAGATACGCAGTATTTT; v_gene: TRBV4-3; j_gene: TRBJ2-3; abundance: NA; d_gene: NA
CDR3aa: CASSVRTQVNRLAFF; CDR3nt: TGCGCCAGCAGTGTACGGACTCAGGTAAATAGATTAGCTTTCTTT; v_gene: TRBV10-1; j_gene: TRBJ1-1; abundance: NA; d_gene: NA
CDR3aa: CASSSRPSYNEQFF; CDR3nt: TGTGCCAGCAGCTCCCGACCCTCCTACAATGAGCAGTTCTTC; v_gene: TRBV7-8; j_gene: TRBJ2-1; abundance: NA; d_gene: NA
CDR3aa: CASSSGGGLNYGYTF; CDR3nt: TGTGCCAGCAGCTCGGGCGGAGGACTCAACTATGGCTACACCTTC; v_gene: TRBV5-4; j_gene: TRBJ1-2; abundance: NA; d_gene: NA
CDR3aa: CASSYSGQGYADTQYF; CDR3nt: TGTGCCAGCAGTTACTCGGGACAGGGATACGCGGATACGCAGTATTTT; v_gene: TRBV6-5; j_gene: TRBJ2-3; abundance: NA; d_gene: TRBD1
CDR3aa: CASSLEGSNYGYTF; CDR3nt: TGCGCCAGCAGCCTAGAGGGAAGTAACTATGGCTACACCTTC; v_gene: TRBV4-3; j_gene: TRBJ1-2; abundance: NA; d_gene: NA
CDR3aa: CASSQVETQYF; CDR3nt: TGTGCCAGCAGCCAAGTGGAGACCCAGTACTTC; v_gene: TRBV14; j_gene: TRBJ2-5; abundance: once; d_gene: NA
CDR3aa: CASRTGGSYNSPLHF; CDR3nt: TGTGCCAGCAGGACAGGGGGCTCCTATAATTCACCCCTCCACTTT; v_gene: TRBV7-2; j_gene: TRBJ1-6; abundance: once; d_gene: TRBD1
CDR3aa: CASGSWTGNTGELFF; CDR3nt: TGTGCCAGCGGATCATGGACAGGGAACACCGGGGAGCTGTTTTTT; v_gene: TRBV7-9; j_gene: TRBJ2-2; abundance: NA; d_gene: TRBD1
CDR3aa: CASSNRDSYNEQFF; CDR3nt: TGTGCCAGCAGCAACCGGGACTCATACAATGAGCAGTTCTTC; v_gene: TRBV7-9; j_gene: TRBJ2-1; abundance: NA; d_gene: NA
CDR3aa: CASSNLAGEGAGELFF; CDR3nt: TGTGCCAGCAGCAACCTAGCGGGAGAAGGGGCCGGGGAGCTGTTTTTT; v_gene: TRBV7-2; j_gene: TRBJ2-2; abundance: NA; d_gene: TRBD2
CDR3aa: CASSFRLGPQHF; CDR3nt: TGTGCCAGCAGTTTCCGCCTAGGGCCCCAGCATTTT; v_gene: TRBV6-5; j_gene: TRBJ1-5; abundance: NA; d_gene: NA
CDR3aa: CASSSGGTGANVLTF; CDR3nt: TGTGCCAGCAGCTCTGGAGGGACTGGGGCCAACGTCCTGACTTTC; v_gene: TRBV9; j_gene: TRBJ2-6; abundance: NA; d_gene: NA